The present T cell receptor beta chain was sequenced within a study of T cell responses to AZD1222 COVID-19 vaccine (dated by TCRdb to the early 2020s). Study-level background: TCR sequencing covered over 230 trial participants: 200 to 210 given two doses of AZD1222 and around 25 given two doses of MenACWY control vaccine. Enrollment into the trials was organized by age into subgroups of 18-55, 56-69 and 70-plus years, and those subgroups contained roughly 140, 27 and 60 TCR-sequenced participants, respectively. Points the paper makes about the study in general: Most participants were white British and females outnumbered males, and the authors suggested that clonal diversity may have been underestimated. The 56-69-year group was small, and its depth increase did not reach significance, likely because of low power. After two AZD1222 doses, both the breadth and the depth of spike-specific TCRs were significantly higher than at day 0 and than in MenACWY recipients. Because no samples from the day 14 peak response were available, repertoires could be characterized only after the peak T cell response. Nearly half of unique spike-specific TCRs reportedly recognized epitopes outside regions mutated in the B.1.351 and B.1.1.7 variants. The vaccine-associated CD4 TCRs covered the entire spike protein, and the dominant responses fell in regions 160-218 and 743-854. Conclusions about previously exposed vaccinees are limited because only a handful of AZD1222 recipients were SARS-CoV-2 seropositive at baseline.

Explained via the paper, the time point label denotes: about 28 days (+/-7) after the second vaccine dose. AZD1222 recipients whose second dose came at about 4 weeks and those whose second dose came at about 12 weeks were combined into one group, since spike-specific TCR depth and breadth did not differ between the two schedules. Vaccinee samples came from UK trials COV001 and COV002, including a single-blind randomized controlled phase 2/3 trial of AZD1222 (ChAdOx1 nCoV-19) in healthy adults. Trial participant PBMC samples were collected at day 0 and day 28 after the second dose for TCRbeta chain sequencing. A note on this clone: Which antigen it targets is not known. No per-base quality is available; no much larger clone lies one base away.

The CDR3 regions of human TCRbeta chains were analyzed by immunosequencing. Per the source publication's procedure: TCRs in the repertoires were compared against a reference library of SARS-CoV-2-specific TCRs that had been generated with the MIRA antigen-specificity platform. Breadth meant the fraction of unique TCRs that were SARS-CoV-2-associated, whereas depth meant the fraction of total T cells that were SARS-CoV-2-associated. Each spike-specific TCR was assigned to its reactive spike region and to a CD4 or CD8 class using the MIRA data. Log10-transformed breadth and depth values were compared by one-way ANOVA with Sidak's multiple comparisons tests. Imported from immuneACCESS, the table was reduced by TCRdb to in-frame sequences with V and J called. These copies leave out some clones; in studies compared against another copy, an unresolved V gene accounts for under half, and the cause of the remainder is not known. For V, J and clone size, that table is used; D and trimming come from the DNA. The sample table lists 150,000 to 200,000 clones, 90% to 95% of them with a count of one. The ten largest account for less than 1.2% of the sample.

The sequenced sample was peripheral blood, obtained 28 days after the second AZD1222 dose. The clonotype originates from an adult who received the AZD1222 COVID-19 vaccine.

Here is the DNA: TGTGCCAGCAGACCCTCGGGGGATTCACCCCTCCACTTT. Its protein reads: CASRPSGDSPLHF. Rearrangement joined TRBV2 to TRBJ1-6, with TRBD1 as a weak D call on 5 bases. Counted from cysteine to phenylalanine, this CDR3 has 13 amino acids. Of all the DNA, just the CDR3 is kept, 39 bases in frame from base 1. CDR1 SNHLY and CDR2 FYNNEI are derived from the germline V gene. Between the V and J ends, shortened by 6 bases and 8 bases respectively, the junction contains 11 bases.